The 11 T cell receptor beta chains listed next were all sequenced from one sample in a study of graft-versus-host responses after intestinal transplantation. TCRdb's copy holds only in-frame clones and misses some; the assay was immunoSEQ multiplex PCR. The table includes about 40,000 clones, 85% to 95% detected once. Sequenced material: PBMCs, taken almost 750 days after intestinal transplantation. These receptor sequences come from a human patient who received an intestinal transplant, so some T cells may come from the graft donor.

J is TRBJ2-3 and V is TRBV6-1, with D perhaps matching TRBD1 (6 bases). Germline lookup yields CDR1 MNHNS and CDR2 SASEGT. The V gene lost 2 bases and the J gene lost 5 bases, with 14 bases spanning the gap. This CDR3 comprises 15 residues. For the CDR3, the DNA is TGTGCCAGCAGTGAACCCGGGCAGGGGTTAGATACGCAGTATTTT. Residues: CASSEPGQGLDTQYF.

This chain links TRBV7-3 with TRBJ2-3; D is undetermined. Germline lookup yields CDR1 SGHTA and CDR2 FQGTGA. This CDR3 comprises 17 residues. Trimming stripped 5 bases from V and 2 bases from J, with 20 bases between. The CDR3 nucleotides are TGTGCCAGCAGCCCCAACCCCCTACAAGCTGCCACAGATACGCAGTATTTT. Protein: CASSPNPLQAATDTQYF. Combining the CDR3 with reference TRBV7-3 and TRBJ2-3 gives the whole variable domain GAGVSQTPSNKVTEKGKYVELRCDPISGHTALYWYRQSLGQGPEFLIYFQGTGAADDSGLPNDRFFAVRPEGSVSTLKIQRTERGDSAVYLCASSPNPLQAATDTQYFGPGTRLTVL.

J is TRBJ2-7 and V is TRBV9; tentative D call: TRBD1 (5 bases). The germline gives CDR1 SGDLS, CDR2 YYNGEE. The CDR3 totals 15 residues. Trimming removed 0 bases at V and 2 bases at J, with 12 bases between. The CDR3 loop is CASSVESGPPYEQYF. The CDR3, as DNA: TGTGCCAGCAGCGTAGAGTCAGGGCCACCCTACGAGCAGTACTTC.

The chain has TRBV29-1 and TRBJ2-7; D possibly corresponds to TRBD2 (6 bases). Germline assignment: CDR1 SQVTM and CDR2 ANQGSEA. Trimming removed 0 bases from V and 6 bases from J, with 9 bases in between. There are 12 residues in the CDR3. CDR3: CSVEDEGLEQYF. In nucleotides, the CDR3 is TGCAGCGTTGAAGATGAGGGACTCGAGCAGTACTTC.

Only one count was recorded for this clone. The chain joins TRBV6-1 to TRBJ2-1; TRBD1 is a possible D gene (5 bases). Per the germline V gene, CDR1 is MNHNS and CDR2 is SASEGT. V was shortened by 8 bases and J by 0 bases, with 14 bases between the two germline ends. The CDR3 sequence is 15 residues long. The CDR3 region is CASGADDSSYNEQFF. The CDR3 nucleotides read TGTGCCAGCGGGGCCGACGACAGCTCCTACAATGAGCAGTTCTTC.

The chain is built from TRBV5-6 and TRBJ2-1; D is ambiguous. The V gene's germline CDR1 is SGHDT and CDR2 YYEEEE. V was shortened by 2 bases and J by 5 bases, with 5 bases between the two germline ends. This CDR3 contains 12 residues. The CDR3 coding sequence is TGTGCCAGCAGCTTAACAGACAATGAGCAGTTCTTC. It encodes CASSLTDNEQFF. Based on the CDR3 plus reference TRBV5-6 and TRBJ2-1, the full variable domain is DAGVTQSPTHLIKTRGQQVTLRCSPKSGHDTVSWYQQALGQGPQFIFQYYEEEERQRGNFPDRFSGHQFPNYSSELNVNALLLGDSALYLCASSLTDNEQFFGPGTRLTVL.

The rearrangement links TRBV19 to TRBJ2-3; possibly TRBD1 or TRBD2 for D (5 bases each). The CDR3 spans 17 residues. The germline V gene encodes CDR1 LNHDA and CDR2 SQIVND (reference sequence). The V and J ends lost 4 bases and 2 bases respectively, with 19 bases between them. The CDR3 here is CASSRGARRAVTDTQYF. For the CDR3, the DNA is TGTGCCAGTAGTAGGGGAGCGCGCAGGGCCGTCACAGATACGCAGTATTTT.

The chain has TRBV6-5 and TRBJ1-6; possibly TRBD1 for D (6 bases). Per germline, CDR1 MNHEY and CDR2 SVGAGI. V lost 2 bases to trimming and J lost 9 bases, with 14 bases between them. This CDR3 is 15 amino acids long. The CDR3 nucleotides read TGTGCCAGCAGTTACACGGGGGCAAGAAGTTCACCCCTCCACTTT. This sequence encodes CASSYTGARSSPLHF.

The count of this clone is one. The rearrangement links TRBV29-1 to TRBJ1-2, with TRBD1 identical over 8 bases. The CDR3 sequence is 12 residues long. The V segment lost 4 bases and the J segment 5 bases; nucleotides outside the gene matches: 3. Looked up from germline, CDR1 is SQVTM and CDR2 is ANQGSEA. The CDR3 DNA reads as TGCAGCGTTGGGGACAGGCGGTATGGCTACACCTTC. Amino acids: CSVGDRRYGYTF.

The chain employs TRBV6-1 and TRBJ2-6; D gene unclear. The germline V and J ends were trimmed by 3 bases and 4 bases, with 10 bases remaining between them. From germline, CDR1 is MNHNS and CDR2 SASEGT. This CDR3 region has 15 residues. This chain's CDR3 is CASSEEFAGANVLTF. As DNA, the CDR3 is TGTGCCAGCAGTGAGGAATTCGCGGGGGCCAACGTCCTGACTTTC.

CDR3 in DNA: TGCGCCAGCAGCTTGGTGGTTTGGCAGCAAAAGACGAACACTGAAGCTTTCTTT. Translated, it gives CASSLVVWQQKTNTEAFF. The V gene is TRBV5-1, the J gene TRBJ1-1; D gene unclear. This CDR3 region has 18 residues. The V and J ends lost 0 bases and 1 base respectively, with 19 bases between them. The germline V gene encodes CDR1 SGHRS and CDR2 YFSETQ. Combining the CDR3 with reference TRBV5-1 and TRBJ1-1 gives the whole variable domain KAGVTQTPRYLIKTRGQQVTLSCSPISGHRSVSWYQQTPGQGLQFLFEYFSETQRNKGNFPGRFSGRQFSNSRSEMNVSTLELGDSALYLCASSLVVWQQKTNTEAFFGQGTRLTVV.